This T cell receptor (beta chain) was found in a study of identical twins. Germline V lookup: CDR1 MGHDK, CDR2 SYGVNS. V was shortened by 2 bases and J by 4 bases, with 18 bases between the two germline ends. The CDR3 contains 16 residues. TCRdb re-called the 5' RACE reads with MiXCR, one entry per CDR3 protein. The sample shows under 1 million distinct CDR3 sequences, 9% to 15% of them seen only once. This clonotype was counted at least ten times. In addition, the sample was reused for a study of yellow fever vaccine responses in identical twins.

J is TRBJ2-7 and V is TRBV25-1, with D possibly matching TRBD2 (7 bases). This clonotype was obtained from a woman under 30 in good health. What was sequenced was PBMCs. The CDR3 DNA reads TGTGCCAGCAGTGAAACCCCAGGGGAGGGTACATACGAGCAGTACTTC. Residues: CASSETPGEGTYEQYF.